The source of this T cell receptor beta chain is a study of identifying expanded T cells in peripheral blood. Overall study findings and caveats: Approximately two-week clone count variance significantly increased as total template count grew.

Collection occurred without any documented infections or immune events in donors. About this clone: The target antigen is unknown.

Trimming removed 10 bases from V and 8 bases from J; junction bases left unmatched: 7. Germline loops: CDR1 ENHRY, CDR2 SYGVKD. The CDR3 contains 14 residues. Produced via immunoSEQ multiplex PCR; TCRdb's table is partial and in-frame only. The table shows about 78,000 clones, with about 83% occurring only once. Sequencing used blood. This chain connects TRBV10-3 to TRBJ2-1, with TRBD2 matching over 14 bases. The receptor comes from a person aged 18-70 years in good health. The CDR3 is CANAPGLAGDEQFF. The CDR3 DNA sequence: TGTGCCAATGCCCCGGGACTAGCGGGAGATGAGCAGTTCTTC.